Listed below are T cell receptor beta chains from one sample, sequenced in a study of cytomegalovirus exposure and HLA in healthy donors. The table came from immunoSEQ multiplex PCR; TCRdb's copy has only in-frame clones and leaves some out. This sample has 100,000 to 150,000 clones, with approximately 80% found just once. The sequencing input was PBMCs. These TCRs come from a man between 35 and 55 years old in good health and CMV-seronegative. CDR3s include the opening cysteine and the closing phenylalanine or tryptophan. Not every row has a clone size; where given, it reads once, few, many or a size class.

TRBJ2-7	.	TRBV29-1	CSVMDFRSEQYF
TRBJ1-4	.	TRBV27	CASSLSQGPINEKLFF
TRBJ2-5	.	TRBV19	CASSTGTSGGQETQYF
TRBJ2-3	.	TRBV18	CASSKRELPRDTQYF
TRBJ2-5	few	TRBV9	CASSAGQGRMETQYF
TRBJ1-5	.	TRBV19	CASSIIRGNQPQHF
TRBJ2-2	.	TRBV6-6	CASSLDREAGELFF
TRBJ1-2	.	TRBV19	CASSPGTGTNYGYTF
TRBJ1-5	.	TRBV5-5	CASSRTDLSNQPQHF
TRBJ2-1	.	TRBV6-5	CASSGNRPNEQFF
TRBJ2-3	few	TRBV9	CASSTDRGRTDTQYF
TRBJ2-3	.	TRBV10-3	CAISELGGQGQSTDTQYF
TRBJ2-3	.	TRBV20-1	CSALSTDTQYF
TRBJ2-5	.	TRBV7-9	CASSLVSLAAETQYF
TRBJ2-1	.	TRBV6-5	CATRTSSYNEQFF
TRBJ2-3	few	TRBV9	CASSVIAAGPQDTQYF
TRBJ2-6	.	TRBV9	CASSAGQGFTGANVLTF
TRBJ2-3	.	TRBV11-2	CASSPSQGGVRDTQYF
.	once	TRBV5-6	CASSAFRDNLYEQYF
TRBJ1-2	.	TRBV9	CASTGRDRDRGINYGYTF
TRBJ1-2	.	TRBV6-5	CASSNAGVNYGYTF
TRBJ1-5	.	TRBV27	CASSLSDIMPQHF
TRBJ2-3	.	TRBV19	CASSIYSGGGDTQYF
TRBJ1-1	few	TRBV11-3	CASSGPGQGAEAFF
TRBJ2-2	.	TRBV19	CASSIDRDTGELFF
TRBJ2-1	.	TRBV11-2	CASSPRTGLNEQFF
TRBJ2-5	.	TRBV7-9	CASSLMVAGVRETQYF
TRBJ1-5	.	TRBV4-3	CASSQEGGPGQPQHF
TRBJ2-7	.	TRBV5-1	CASSGTGSAYEQYF
TRBJ1-2	few	TRBV18	CASSPIVQTTGYYGYTF
TRBJ2-3	.	TRBV5-1	CASSLDSDTQYF
TRBJ2-7	.	TRBV11-3	CASGLGQGAGEQYF
TRBJ1-6	.	TRBV6-5	CASSINRGPNSPLHF
TRBJ2-1	.	TRBV27	CASSPRGLNEQFF
TRBJ1-1	.	TRBV28	CASSFLGPGQGNTEAFF
TRBJ2-7	few	TRBV21-1	CASRPRSGLSYEQYF
TRBJ2-7	.	TRBV13	CASSPGQGIGEQYF
TRBJ1-2	.	TRBV7-8	CASSLAEGTYYGYTF
TRBJ2-7	.	TRBV27	CASRYSGGAAYEQYF
TRBJ1-1	.	TRBV30	CAFSLEVDTEAFF
TRBJ1-1	few	TRBV10-3	CAISGQNMNTEAFF
TRBJ2-5	.	TRBV5-6	CASSLEVRETQYF
TRBJ1-1	.	TRBV7-6	CASSPVRGGEAFF
TRBJ2-2	few	TRBV27	CASSLSGAGELFF
TRBJ2-1	once	TRBV11-2	CASSLPGIGTYNEQFF
TRBJ2-5	.	TRBV18	CASSPPAGLQETQYF
TRBJ2-1	.	TRBV7-2	CASSPRFGGGGEQFF
TRBJ2-3	.	TRBV10-3	CATTPGAGGTTDTQYF
TRBJ2-7	.	TRBV19	CASSAGAGNEQYF
TRBJ2-7	few	TRBV28	CASSTTVYEQYF
TRBJ1-1	once	TRBV19	CASSIVFSGAAEAFF
TRBJ1-3	.	TRBV9	CASSPGHNSMAGNTIYF
TRBJ1-1	.	TRBV9	CASSVGTPGQGNTEAFF
TRBJ2-1	.	TRBV7-2	CASTGGASYNEQFF
TRBJ2-7	.	TRBV5-6	CASSDRGRGYEQYF
TRBJ2-1	few	TRBV7-8	CASNPTSTKLYNEQFF
TRBJ1-3	.	TRBV2	CASNPDRSSGNTIYF
TRBJ2-2	.	TRBV6-4	CASSRQAANTGELFF
TRBJ2-3	.	TRBV27	CASTRLAGGRGDTQYF